A single sample gave rise to the 4 T cell receptor beta chains below, sequenced in a study of blood T cell repertoires in COVID-19. Libraries were prepared by immunoSEQ multiplex PCR; TCRdb keeps only in-frame clonotypes and omits some of them. The sample lists some 150,000 clones, roughly 85% occurring once. Sequencing was performed on peripheral blood. Receptors originate from a man in his 70s with acute or convalescent COVID-19.

This clone was observed a single time. This rearrangement joins TRBV18 to TRBJ2-7, with TRBD1 matching 7 bases. Germline CDR1 reads KGHSH; CDR2 reads LQKENI. With 2 bases clipped from V and 3 bases from J, the junction kept 7 bases outside the gene matches. CDR3 length: 15 residues. The CDR3 nucleotides read TGTGCCAGCTCACCATTGACGGGACAGCTCTACGAGCAGTACTTC. It encodes CASSPLTGQLYEQYF. The variable domain in full, with the rest retrieved from reference TRBV18 and TRBJ2-7, is NAGVMQNPRHLVRRRGQEARLRCSPMKGHSHVYWYRQLPEEGLKFMVYLQKENIIDESGMPKERFSAEFPKEGPSILRIQQVVRGDSAAYFCASSPLTGQLYEQYFGPGTRLTVT.

The chain uses TRBV27 and TRBJ2-7; 9 nucleotides agree with TRBD1. CDR1 is MNHEY, CDR2 SMNVEV, per germline (reference sequence). The CDR3 is made up of 15 amino acids. V dropped 6 bases and J dropped 0; count of bases not matched to a gene: 6. DNA of the CDR3: TGTGCCAGCAGCTCTGGGGACAGGGTCTCCTACGAGCAGTACTTC. It translates to CASSSGDRVSYEQYF.

The chain couples TRBV15 to TRBJ1-1; 10 bases map to TRBD1. V was pared by 5 bases and J by 3 bases, with 12 bases of the junction left unmatched. There are 17 residues in the CDR3. The V gene's germline CDR1 is LNHNV and CDR2 YYDKDF (reference sequence). DNA of the CDR3: TGTGCCACCAGCCCCTCATGGACAGGGGGACCCCACACTGAAGCTTTCTTT. It translates to CATSPSWTGGPHTEAFF.

The rearrangement joins TRBV7-9 to TRBJ2-1; 9 positions agree with TRBD2. This CDR3 spans 16 amino acids. The V and J ends lost 5 bases and 4 bases, in that order; junction bases with no gene match: 9. Germline loops: CDR1 SEHNR, CDR2 FQNEAQ (reference sequence). The CDR3 DNA follows: TGTGCCAGCAGCCGGCGCGCGGGAGGGGGATACAATGAGCAGTTCTTC. The encoded protein is CASSRRAGGGYNEQFF.